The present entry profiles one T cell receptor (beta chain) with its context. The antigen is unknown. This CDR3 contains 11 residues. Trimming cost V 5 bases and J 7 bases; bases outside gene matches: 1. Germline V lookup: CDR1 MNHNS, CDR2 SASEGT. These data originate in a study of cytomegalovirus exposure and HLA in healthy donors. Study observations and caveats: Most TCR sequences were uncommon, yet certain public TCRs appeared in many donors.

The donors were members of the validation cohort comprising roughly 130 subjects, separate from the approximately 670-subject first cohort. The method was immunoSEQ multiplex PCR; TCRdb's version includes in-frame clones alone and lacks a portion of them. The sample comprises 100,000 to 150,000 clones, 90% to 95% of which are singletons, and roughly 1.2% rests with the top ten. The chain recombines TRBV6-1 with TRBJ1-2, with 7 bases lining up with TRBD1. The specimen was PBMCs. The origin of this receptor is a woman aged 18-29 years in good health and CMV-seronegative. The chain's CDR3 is CASSTGVGYTF. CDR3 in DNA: TGTGCCAGCAGTACAGGGGTTGGCTACACCTTC.